This TCR beta chain was retrieved from a study of glioma-infiltrating T cells after dendritic cell vaccination. The overall study: Dendritic cell vaccine was injected intradermally three times, biweekly.

The time point denotes: after dendritic cell vaccination, including at tumor progression/relapse. The repertoire was sequenced with immunoSEQ multiplex PCR; TCRdb's copy has only in-frame clones and lacks some. This sample has about 24,000 clones; around nine tenths occur once, and the top ten carry 2.5% to 3.5%. The CDR3 totals 15 residues. Germline V CDR1 and CDR2: SGHRS, YFSETQ. Trimming left V 0 bases short and J 3 bases short, with 12 bases between. The source of this sequence is a human donor with glioblastoma. V usage is TRBV5-1 and J usage is TRBJ1-1; D gene ambiguous. The sample here was blood, taken after dendritic cell vaccination. The CDR3 sequence: CASSLGTRADTEAFF. In DNA form, the CDR3 reads TGCGCCAGCAGCTTGGGGACGAGGGCCGACACTGAAGCTTTCTTT.